This TCR beta chain appears in the sequencing data of a study of identical twins. A note on this clonotype: Antigen specificity is unknown.

The germline gives CDR1 MGHDK, CDR2 SYGVNS. The CDR3 covers 17 residues. After removal of 1 base from V and 2 bases from J, the junction contained 8 bases not matched to a gene. With template switching, a universal primer site was added, and the cDNA carried unique molecular identifiers. TCRdb processed the 5' RACE reads anew with MiXCR; each CDR3 protein has one entry. The sample records a few hundred thousand distinct CDR3 sequences, roughly 9.5% being singletons. General observations from the study: Out-of-frame alpha sequences that twins shared showed excess low generation probability.

This sample also appeared in a second study, on yellow fever vaccine responses in identical twins. According to that study: Twins showed a vaccine T cell response that reportedly seemed partly convergent, partly personalized.

The clonotype comes from a young woman in good health. The sample consisted of PBMCs. The chain links TRBV25-1 to TRBJ2-1; 7 positions agree with TRBD2. CDR3 residues: CASSEFPVGLAYNEQFF. In DNA, the CDR3 is TGTGCCAGCAGTGAATTCCCGGTCGGACTAGCCTACAATGAGCAGTTCTTC. The variable domain in full, with the rest retrieved from reference TRBV25-1 and TRBJ2-1, is EADIYQTPRYLVIGTGKKITLECSQTMGHDKMYWYQQDPGMELHLIHYSYGVNSTEKGDLSSESTVSRIRTEHFPLTLESARPSHTSQYLCASSEFPVGLAYNEQFFGPGTRLTVL.